This TCR beta chain was documented in a study of T-cell memory formation after mild COVID-19 (dated by TCRdb to about 2021). Study-level background: Most TCR sequence clusters were specific to one of the two donors. Longitudinal TCRalpha and TCRbeta repertoire sequencing tracked T-cell clones expanding and contracting after mild COVID-19 in a couple of donors. Two young, previously healthy adult volunteers made up the cohort, one male and one female.

Instrument on record: Illumina NovaSeq 6000. TCRalpha and TCRbeta cDNA libraries were built by 5'RACE with constant-segment primers, adding sample barcodes and unique molecular identifiers. RNA was extracted from every sample with Trizol reagent. The libraries were amplified in two PCR steps, and the second step added a second sample barcode and Illumina TruSeq adapters. Libraries were sequenced on an Illumina NovaSeq with 2 x 150 bp paired-end reads. Under the source paper's analysis protocol: With migec v1.2.7, reads were demultiplexed and then collapsed into UMI-guided consensus sequences. With mixcr v2.1.11, UMI consensuses were aligned to TRA and TRB V and J templates and assembled into clonotypes. Expanded or contracted clonotypes were those called significant by both edgeR and NoisET, with noise models trained on biological replicates. For edgeR calls, the thresholds were a false discovery rate-adjusted p below 0.01 and a log2 fold-change of 1. PCA with hierarchical clustering of max-normalized trajectories of the 1000 most abundant clonotypes was used as exploratory dynamics analysis. The CD4 or CD8 phenotype of responding clones was assigned using the separately sequenced CD4+ and CD8+ repertoires. TCRdb reran the public reads through fastp at Q25 and MiXCR, keeping productive beta chains. Each CDR3 protein appears once, grouped with its most common genes and DNA. The V and J calls shown here were made by TCRdb, not taken from the authors' results. This sample holds 560,000 or so distinct CDR3 sequences; 17% were observed only once. Just over 8% of the sample is taken by the ten largest.

On this clonotype itself: The antigen it recognizes is unknown. Base-call qualities are not available, and no considerably larger clone is one nucleotide away.

PBMCs were isolated by Ficoll-Paque density gradient centrifugation. Overall results and qualifications from the work: Contracting CD4+ clones were found mainly in CM and EM memory subsets, while CD8+ clones were enriched in EMRA. The second-wave clones that peaked on day 37 were not confirmed to be SARS-CoV-2 specific. From day 15 to 85, contracting clones showed balanced CD4/CD8 phenotypes, whereas a second wave of clones that expanded from day 15 to 37 leaned towards CD4+. Only a couple of mild cases were covered in the study, and larger cohorts including severe cases with pre-infection samples were considered necessary. The detection of some responding clones in pre-infection memory suggests that pre-existing cross-reactive memory T cells joined the SARS-CoV-2 response.

This receptor was obtained from an adult woman who had mild COVID-19 (a few samples of this study predate the infection). The sample titles of this study are shuffled in the database, so cell type and time point are left out; the donor was told from shared clones. The sequenced material came from PBMCs or a T cell subset sorted from them (not recorded which).

CDR3 region: CASSLEGAKNYEQYF. The nucleotides are TGTGCCAGCAGTTTAGAAGGAGCGAAGAACTACGAGCAGTACTTC. The chain couples TRBV12-3 or TRBV12-4 to TRBJ2-7; the D segment cannot be called with confidence. Reading from cysteine to phenylalanine, the CDR3 counts 15 amino acids. The CDR3 DNA has 45 bases and is translated from base 1. Trimming removed 1 base from V and 3 bases from J, leaving 13 bases between the germline ends.